One T cell receptor (beta chain) is described in this entry. The sample belongs to a study of regulatory T cells in long-lasting Graves disease. V lost 4 bases, J lost 2 bases, and 12 bases lay in between. This CDR3 has 14 residues. Per the germline V gene, CDR1 is MNHEY and CDR2 is SMNVEV (reference sequence). iRepertoire HTBI primers and Arm-PCR of CDR3 regions built TCR beta libraries. TCRdb reprocessed the multiplex PCR reads with MiXCR, giving one entry per CDR3 protein. The sample records roughly 610,000 distinct CDR3 sequences, 16% being singletons. Time point of the sample: newly diagnosed GD, antithyroid drugs for less than 3 months. With RNA extracted from PBMCs as input, the TCR library was made. Patients came through an endocrinology department, and that department was in Xi'an, China. These data are also associated with another study on T cells in Graves' hyperthyroidism and ophthalmopathy. That publication notes: Patients aged 18 to 65 had newly diagnosed hyperthyroidism of under 2 months' duration. Primed by the HTBI set, a first-round RT-PCR was run on the TCR CDR3. Blood also contained most expanded thyroid clonotypes above 0.001.

This sequence originates from a young man with Graves disease. The material sequenced was peripheral blood mononuclear cells (PBMCs), taken at new diagnosis, from a patient treated with antithyroid drugs. V and J are TRBV27 and TRBJ2-7; tentative D call: TRBD1 (6 bases). The CDR3 DNA reads TGTGCCAGCAGTTCCGGACAGCTACCCTACGAGCAGTACTTC. Residues: CASSSGQLPYEQYF.